Detailed here is one T cell receptor beta chain. Antigen unknown. The PCR ran on 60 Vbeta and 13 Jbeta primers. Profiling relied on immunoSEQ multiplex PCR, and the TCRdb table lists in-frame clones only, not all of them. In the table there are about 100,000 clones, around 62% of which are singletons. These data belong to a study of cytomegalovirus exposure and HLA in healthy donors. Regarding the study as a whole: Published work reported that the classifier diagnosed cytomegalovirus status with high specificity and sensitivity.

Germline CDR1 reads GTSNPN; CDR2 reads SVGIG (reference sequence). V was trimmed by 3 bases and J by 1 base, leaving 12 bases between them. The CDR3 contains 14 residues. The receptor comes from a man aged 25 to 40 in good health and CMV-seropositive. The sequencing input was PBMCs. J is TRBJ1-1 and V is TRBV30, with D possibly matching TRBD1 (6 bases). The CDR3 DNA sequence: TGTGCCTGGAGGGAAGCAGGGGCGAACACTGAAGCTTTCTTT. Protein product: CAWREAGANTEAFF.